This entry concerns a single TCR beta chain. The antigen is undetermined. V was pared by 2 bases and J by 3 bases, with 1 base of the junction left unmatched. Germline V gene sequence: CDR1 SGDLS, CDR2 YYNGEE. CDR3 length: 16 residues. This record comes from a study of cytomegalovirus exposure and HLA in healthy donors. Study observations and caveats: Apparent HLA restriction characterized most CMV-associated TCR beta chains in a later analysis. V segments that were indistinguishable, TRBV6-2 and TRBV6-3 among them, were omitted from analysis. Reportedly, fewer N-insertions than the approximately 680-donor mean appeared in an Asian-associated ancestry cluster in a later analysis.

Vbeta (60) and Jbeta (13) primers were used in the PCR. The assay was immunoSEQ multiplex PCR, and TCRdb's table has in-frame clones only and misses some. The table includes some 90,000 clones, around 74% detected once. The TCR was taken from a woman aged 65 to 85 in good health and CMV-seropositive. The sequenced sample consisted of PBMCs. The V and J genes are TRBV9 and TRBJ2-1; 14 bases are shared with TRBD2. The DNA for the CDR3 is TGTGCCAGCAGCGTGACTAGCGGGAGGGACTACAATGAGCAGTTCTTC. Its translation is CASSVTSGRDYNEQFF.